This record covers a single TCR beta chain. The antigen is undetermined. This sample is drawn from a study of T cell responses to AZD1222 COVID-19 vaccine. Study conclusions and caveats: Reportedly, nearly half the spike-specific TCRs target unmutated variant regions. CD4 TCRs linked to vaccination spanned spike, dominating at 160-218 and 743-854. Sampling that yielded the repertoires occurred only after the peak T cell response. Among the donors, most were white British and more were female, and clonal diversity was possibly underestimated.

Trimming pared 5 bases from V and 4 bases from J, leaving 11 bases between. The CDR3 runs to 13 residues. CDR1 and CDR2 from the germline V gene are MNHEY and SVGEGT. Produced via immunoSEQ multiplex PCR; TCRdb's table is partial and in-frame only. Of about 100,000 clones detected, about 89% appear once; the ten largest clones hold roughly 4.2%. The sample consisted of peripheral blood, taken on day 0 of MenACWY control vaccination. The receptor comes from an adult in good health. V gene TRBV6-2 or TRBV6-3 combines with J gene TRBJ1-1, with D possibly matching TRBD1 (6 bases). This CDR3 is CASSLGQFTEAFF. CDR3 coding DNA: TGTGCCAGCAGTCTAGGACAGTTCACTGAAGCTTTCTTT.